The table lists the clone carrying this TCR beta chain with many counts. Its antigen is not identified. A second PCR, run for roughly 7 to 11 cycles, used a sample-barcoded 5' primer plus a J-beta primer mix. The template-switch adaptor, which had 12 random nucleotides, put a tag on each cDNA molecule. TCRdb reprocessed the 5' RACE reads via MiXCR and lists one record per CDR3 protein. The data contain 590,000 or so distinct CDR3 sequences, approximately 30% of them seen just once; the ten biggest clones take up 15% to 18%. This sample is part of a study of blood T cells in healthy people across ages. Notes on the study in general: When set beside aged donors, long-lived donors presented more naive CD4+ cells and higher diversity.

The people who gave samples were healthy Caucasians from Russia, aged about 6 to 95. Total RNA, at least 5 micrograms per sample, was extracted from PBMCs. Trimming left V 0 bases short and J 0 bases short, with 5 bases between. CDR1 and CDR2 from the germline V gene are DFQATT and SNEGSKA (reference sequence). The CDR3 extends over 13 amino acids. The chain recombines TRBV20-1 with TRBJ1-1; D unresolved. The sample was blood. The TCR originated in a woman older than 75 in good health. CDR3 residues: CSAREPMNTEAFF. CDR3 coding DNA: TGCAGTGCTAGAGAGCCTATGAACACTGAAGCTTTCTTT.